Listed below are T cell receptor beta chains from one sample, sequenced in a study of cytomegalovirus exposure and HLA in healthy donors. Here immunoSEQ multiplex PCR was the method, and the copy in TCRdb shows in-frame clones only, minus some. The listing records some 110,000 clones. Sequencing input: PBMCs. The receptors come from a man aged 35-49 years in good health and CMV-seropositive. Both conserved end residues are part of each CDR3. D genes are given only for firm matches.

>TRBV10-3|TRBJ1-5|TRBD1
TGTGCCATCAGTGGGGACAGGGGTGGTCAGCCCCAGCATTTT
CAISGDRGGQPQHF
>TRBV1|TRBJ1-1|-
TGCACCAGCAGCCAAGAAAATAGGGACAGAGGTATCCCTGAAGCTTTCTTT
CTSSQENRDRGIPEAFF
>TRBV7-8|TRBJ1-1|TRBD1
TGTGCCAGCAGCTTAGCCCTGGACAGGGGGCAAAAGGCTTTCTTT
CASSLALDRGQKAFF
>TRBV7-9|TRBJ2-7|-
TGTGCCAGCAGCCCTCCCTTGCCCGGACAGAGCTCCTACGAGCAGTACTTC
CASSPPLPGQSSYEQYF
>TRBV4-1|TRBJ1-1|-
TGCGCCAGCAGCCGTTACAGGGTTGGACCGAACACTGAAGCTTTCTTT
CASSRYRVGPNTEAFF
>TRBV7-9|TRBJ1-3|-
TGTGCCAGCAGCTTACCTCCTGGGGGGTCTGGAAACACCATATATTTT
CASSLPPGGSGNTIYF
>TRBV4-1|TRBJ2-1|TRBD2
TGCGCCAGCAGCCATCTCAGCGGGAGTCGGGACAATGAGCAGTTCTTC
CASSHLSGSRDNEQFF
>TRBV19|TRBJ2-1|TRBD2
TGTGCCAGTAGTAAGGCTAGCGGGAGTCTTGAGCAGTTCTTC
CASSKASGSLEQFF
>TRBV11-2|TRBJ1-2|TRBD1
TGTGCCAGCAGTAGGGACAGGGGTTCTGGCTACACCTTC
CASSRDRGSGYTF
>TRBV29-1|TRBJ2-1|-
TGCAGCGGTGGTAGGGACTCCGCCTACAATGAGCAGTTCTTC
CSGGRDSAYNEQFF
>TRBV11-1|TRBJ2-3|TRBD2
TGTGCCAGCAGCTTCACTAGCGGGAAAGGGGATACGCAGTATTTT
CASSFTSGKGDTQYF
>TRBV28|TRBJ2-3|TRBD1
TGTGCCAGCAGTGATAACAGGGGGCCCACAGATACGCAGTATTTT
CASSDNRGPTDTQYF
>TRBV6-5|TRBJ2-7|TRBD1
TGTGCCAGCAGTTACGTTCGGCCGGGACAGGGAAGCGAGCAGTACTTC
CASSYVRPGQGSEQYF
>TRBV19|TRBJ2-3|TRBD2
TGTGCCAGTAACCACAGGTCCGGACTAGCGGGAGGGCCTACAGATACGCAGTATTTT
CASNHRSGLAGGPTDTQYF
>TRBV5-8|TRBJ1-4|TRBD1
TGTGCCAGCAGCGACCTAAGGACAGGGGCTAATGAAAAACTGTTTTTT
CASSDLRTGANEKLFF
>TRBV27|TRBJ2-2|TRBD1
TGTGCCAGCAGCATGGCAAGGACAGGGGTGACCACCGGGGAGCTGTTTTTT
CASSMARTGVTTGELFF
>TRBV9|TRBJ1-1|TRBD1
TGTGCCAGCAGCGTTGGGACAGCTAACACTGGAGCTTTCTTT
CASSVGTANTGAFF
>TRBV9|TRBJ1-1|-
TGTGCCAGCAGCGTAAGCGGGGTTGGGAGAACTGAAGCTTTCTTT
CASSVSGVGRTEAFF
>TRBV11-2|TRBJ2-7|-
TGTGCCAGCAGCTTAAGCCTCGACTACGAGCAGTACTTC
CASSLSLDYEQYF
>TRBV9|TRBJ1-2|-
TGTGCCAGCAGCCTTAGAAACTATGGCTACACCTTC
CASSLRNYGYTF
>TRBV6-5|TRBJ2-7|-
TGTGCCAGCAGTTACTCGAGCGGACAGCCCTCCTACGAGCAGTACTTC
CASSYSSGQPSYEQYF
>TRBV2|TRBJ1-2|-
TGTGCCAGCAGTGAGGACAGAGCAACAATTGGCTACACCTTC
CASSEDRATIGYTF
>TRBV6-1|TRBJ1-4|-
TGTGCCAGCAGTGGACTACAGCGGAACTATGAAAAACTGTTTTTT
CASSGLQRNYEKLFF
>TRBV5-1|TRBJ2-1|-
TGCGCCAGCAGCTTGGGTCAGAATCACAATGAGCAGTTCTTC
CASSLGQNHNEQFF
>TRBV19|TRBJ2-7|TRBD2
TGTGCCAGTAGTATGTTGGGGACTAGCGGACGCGAGCAGTACTTC
CASSMLGTSGREQYF
>TRBV13|TRBJ2-3|-
TGTGCCAGCAGCTTGGAAGGGGTACGCACAGATACGCAGTATTTT
CASSLEGVRTDTQYF
>TRBV7-8|TRBJ1-5|-
TGTGCCAGCAGGCTCAGTAACAATCAGCCCCAGCATTTT
CASRLSNNQPQHF
>TRBV7-3|TRBJ1-1|-
TGTGCCAGCAGCCAAGACATGAACACTGAAGCTTTCTTT
CASSQDMNTEAFF
>TRBV29-1|TRBJ1-1|-
TGCAGCGTTGAAGAGGCGGGAACATTGCCTGAAGCTTTCTTT
CSVEEAGTLPEAFF
>TRBV29-1|TRBJ2-7|-
TGCAGCGTTGTAGAAGCTCCGAACTACGAGCAGTACTTC
CSVVEAPNYEQYF
>TRBV5-1|TRBJ2-7|TRBD2
TGCGCCAGCAGCAACCTTCTAGGGCTAGCGGGAGGCCTCCGCGAGCAGTACTTC
CASSNLLGLAGGLREQYF
>TRBV6-5|TRBJ1-2|-
TGTGCCAGCAGTTACTTTGACTCTTATGGCTACACCTTC
CASSYFDSYGYTF
>TRBV4-1|TRBJ2-1|TRBD2
TGCGCCAGCAGCCAATTGCCAGCGGGATTCTACAATGAGCAGTTCTTC
CASSQLPAGFYNEQFF
>TRBV7-3|TRBJ2-1|TRBD1
TGTGCCAGCAGCCCCCGACAGGGTCGGGAGCAGTTCTTC
CASSPRQGREQFF
>TRBV13|TRBJ2-5|TRBD2
TGTGCCAGCAGCTTAGTAGGCCTAGCGGGAGATGGGGAGACCCAGTACTTC
CASSLVGLAGDGETQYF
>TRBV19|TRBJ2-6|-
TGTGCCAGCAGTATCGACGGGGCTGGGGCCAACGTCCTGACTTTC
CASSIDGAGANVLTF
>TRBV6-5|TRBJ1-2|TRBD1
TGTGCCAGCAGTTACTCGGGACAGGGCCTTGGAGGCTACACCTTC
CASSYSGQGLGGYTF
>TRBV19|TRBJ2-5|TRBD1
TGTGCCAGCAACAGGGGGTACCAAGAGACCCAGTACTTC
CASNRGYQETQYF
>TRBV15|TRBJ2-1|TRBD2
TGTGCCACCAGCAGAGAGGTAGCGGGGCGGAATGAGCAGTTCTTC
CATSREVAGRNEQFF
>TRBV5-8|TRBJ2-3|-
TGTGCCAGCCGGCCCATGGGCGCCAACACAGATACGCAGTATTTT
CASRPMGANTDTQYF
>TRBV7-9|TRBJ2-7|-
TGTGCCAGCAGCTTTTTTCTCGGACTCACCCTCGAGCAGTACTTC
CASSFFLGLTLEQYF
>TRBV28|TRBJ1-5|-
TGTGCCAGCAGTGCCCCGGAGGGAATCAATCAGCCCCAGCATTTT
CASSAPEGINQPQHF
>TRBV28|TRBJ2-5|-
TGTGCCAGCAGTTTATTCGGAGAGACCCAGTACTTC
CASSLFGETQYF
>TRBV27|TRBJ2-1|-
TGTGCCAGCAGTTTCCACGACCGGGGTGAGCAGTTCTTC
CASSFHDRGEQFF
>TRBV18|TRBJ2-7|TRBD2
TGTGCCAGCTCACCCACGGGAGGTTCCTACGAGCAGTACTTC
CASSPTGGSYEQYF
>TRBV7-2|TRBJ1-2|-
TGTGCCAGCAGCTTAGGGGGCGGCTATGGCTACACCTTC
CASSLGGGYGYTF
>TRBV7-2|TRBJ2-3|TRBD2
TGTGCCAGCAGCCGCATGGGACTAGCGGGAGCAGATACGCAGTATTTT
CASSRMGLAGADTQYF
>TRBV2|TRBJ1-5|TRBD1
TGTGCCAGCAGTCCCGGGACAGGGTTGGCGGACAATCAGCCCCAGCATTTT
CASSPGTGLADNQPQHF
>TRBV6-5|TRBJ2-7|-
TGTGCCAGCAGTTACTCGCAGGGGTCCTTTCACGAGCAGTACTTC
CASSYSQGSFHEQYF
>TRBV27|TRBJ1-2|TRBD1
TGTGCCAGCAGTTCGGGACAGGGACTCTATGGCTACACCTTC
CASSSGQGLYGYTF
>TRBV29-1|TRBJ2-1|TRBD2
TGCAGCGTCTCCAGCGGGAGCTCCTACAATGAGCAGTTCTTC
CSVSSGSSYNEQFF
>TRBV27|TRBJ1-5|TRBD1
TGTGCCAGCGGTATAGACAGGGCTCAGCCCCAGCATTTT
CASGIDRAQPQHF
>TRBV10-3|TRBJ2-7|TRBD2
TGTGCCATCGCTAGCGGCTCCTACGAGCAGTACTTC
CAIASGSYEQYF
>TRBV12-5|TRBJ1-1|-
TGTGCTAGTGGTCTACAGGGCCCAGACACTGAAGCTTTCTTT
CASGLQGPDTEAFF
>TRBV21-1|TRBJ2-7|-
TGTGCCAGCCCCGGGACAGGGGCCTACGAGCAGTACTTC
CASPGTGAYEQYF